Included here is one T cell receptor (beta chain) sequence, with context. Antigen unknown. This specimen belongs to a study of T cell repertoires in cytomegalovirus infection. Looking at the study overall: As its CMV epitopes, the study selected recently identified HLA-C-restricted and well-studied HLA-B-restricted targets. An indication of both CMV infection and matching HLA type came from public TCR beta signatures.

The CDR3 totals 12 residues. Germline CDR1 and CDR2: MNHNS and SASEGT. Trimming stripped 2 bases from V and 5 bases from J, with 7 bases between. Each CDR3 protein is one row after TCRdb ran MiXCR on the reads. Of some 700,000 distinct CDR3 sequences detected, roughly 30% appear once; the ten largest clones hold 15% to 20%. Study-wide results and caveats: Carriers of CMV and the relevant HLA type were discriminated by public TCR beta frequency. It was HLA-C-restricted CMV-specific TCR beta clonotypes that dominated the response ex vivo.

The sample here was cultured PBMCs, taken from culture after CMV antigen stimulation. This sequence joins TRBV6-1 and TRBJ2-7; D gene ambiguous. This TCR was recovered from a human donor in good health (CMV status not recorded). Some clones in this sample may be carry-over from other donors' samples. CDR3 region: CASSEFGNEQYF. The CDR3 DNA is TGTGCCAGCAGTGAATTTGGAAACGAGCAGTACTTC.